These 5 T cell receptor beta chains were all obtained from the same sample, sequenced in a study of spatial heterogeneity in lung cancer. The time point was: sample taken at primary tumor resection. Unsorted whole RNA of tumor, nontumor lung or frozen PBMC was sequenced. TCRdb redid the calling of the 5' RACE reads with MiXCR, one entry per CDR3 protein. The repertoire holds 5,500 to 8,000 distinct CDR3 sequences, with 15% to 20% as singletons. The input for sequencing was PBMCs, taken at surgery. These receptors were taken from a female donor with early-stage non-small cell lung cancer.

This clonotype is medium-sized by share. The V and J genes are TRBV28 and TRBJ1-5, with a weak D call TRBD1 (5 bases). Between the trimmed V and J ends, which lost 8 bases and 7 bases, there was a span of 12 bases. From germline, CDR1 is MDHEN and CDR2 SYDVKM. The CDR3 totals 12 residues. The CDR3 nucleotides are TGTGCCAGCCGGGACCCGGACCAGCCCCAGCATTTT. This encodes CASRDPDQPQHF.

The chain couples TRBV9 to TRBJ2-3; 14 positions match TRBD2. This CDR3 comprises 17 residues. Germline CDR1 SGDLS, CDR2 YYNGEE. With V trimmed by 0 bases and J by 3 bases, 3 bases remained unmatched. CDR3 amino acids: CASSVAGTSGSTDTQYF. CDR3 DNA: TGTGCCAGCAGCGTAGCCGGGACTAGCGGGAGTACAGATACGCAGTATTTT.

In its sample, this clonotype is medium-sized (0.01 to 0.1%). The V call is TRBV5-1, the J call TRBJ2-7; D may be TRBD2 (6 bases). Germline lookup yields CDR1 SGHRS and CDR2 YFSETQ. This CDR3 comprises 16 residues. V dropped 4 bases and J dropped 2 bases, with 19 bases sitting between them. The CDR3 reads CASSLGSRVETYEQYF. The DNA for the CDR3 is TGCGCCAGCAGCCTCGGGAGCAGGGTGGAAACCTACGAGCAGTACTTC.

Only a few counts were recorded for this clonotype. The chain joins TRBV12-3 or TRBV12-4 to TRBJ2-1; 8 bases match TRBD2. The length of the CDR3 is 18 residues. J gave up 9 bases and V 4 bases, and 20 bases lay outside the gene matches. CDR3 bases: TGTGCCAGCAGTTCGACCCCTTTGACTAGCGAACTATTGACTGAGCAGTTCTTC. Amino acid sequence: CASSSTPLTSELLTEQFF.

This clonotype was found once. The chain combines TRBV5-1 with TRBJ2-5, with D possibly being TRBD2 (6 bases). CDR1 and CDR2 from the germline V gene are SGHRS and YFSETQ. The V end was cut by 3 bases, the J end by 5 bases, with 14 bases between. This CDR3 region has 14 residues. CDR3 in amino acids: CASSSSGGLETQYF. In DNA form, the CDR3 reads TGCGCCAGCAGCTCCTCCGGGGGTTTGGAGACCCAGTACTTC.